The 12 T cell receptor beta chains given below trace back to one sample, sequenced in a study of blood T cells in healthy people across ages. With a J-beta primer mix and a sample-barcoded 5' primer, a second PCR ran 7 to 11 cycles. TCRdb analysed the 5' RACE reads with MiXCR anew, one entry per CDR3 protein. The repertoire holds about 680,000 distinct CDR3 sequences, with 45% to 50% as singletons. Sequencing used blood. The receptor set was obtained from a woman aged 55-70 years in good health.

The gene calls are TRBV29-1 and TRBJ1-2, with D perhaps matching TRBD1 (6 bases). The CDR3 totals 12 residues. CDR1 SQVTM and CDR2 ANQGSEA come from the germline V gene. The DNA for the CDR3 is TGCGGCGAATGGACAGAAAAGTATGGCTACACCTTC. Translated, it gives CGEWTEKYGYTF.

This clonotype was counted a few times. V gene TRBV11-1 combines with J gene TRBJ2-3, with D possibly matching TRBD2 (6 bases). The ends were cut back, 2 bases at V and 1 base at J, with 10 bases in the middle. CDR3 size: 15 residues. Germline CDR1 reads SGHAT; CDR2 reads FQDESV (reference sequence). The CDR3 loop is CASSLLPGGTDTQYF. For the CDR3, the DNA is TGTGCCAGCAGCTTATTACCGGGGGGCACAGATACGCAGTATTTT.

This chain connects TRBV2 to TRBJ1-2; D perhaps matches TRBD1 (5 bases). The V end was cut by 2 bases, the J end by 3 bases, with 13 bases between. Germline CDR1 and CDR2: SNHLY and FYNNEI. The CDR3 spans 15 residues. In nucleotides, the CDR3 is TGTGCCAGCAGTGAACGTGGGGGGATTGACTATGGCTACACCTTC. It is translated as CASSERGGIDYGYTF.

The CDR3 DNA reads TGTGCCATCAGCGCTGACGGCCCCGCGGGAAAGCAGTACTTC. This translates into CAISADGPAGKQYF. The chain carries TRBV10-3 and TRBJ2-4, with D tentatively TRBD2 (6 bases). The germline V gene encodes CDR1 ENHRY and CDR2 SYGVKD. V gave up 6 bases and J gave up 13 bases, with 22 bases separating them. The CDR3 extends over 14 amino acids.

The chain combines TRBV7-9 with TRBJ1-4, with 8 bases identical to TRBD1. Germline CDR1 reads SEHNR; CDR2 reads FQNEAQ (reference sequence). Trimming at V came to 4 bases and at J to 5 bases, leaving 6 bases not matched to a gene. The CDR3 loop spans 15 amino acids. This chain's CDR3 is CASSSWTGQNEKLFF. The CDR3 region has the DNA TGTGCCAGCAGCTCCTGGACAGGGCAGAATGAAAAACTGTTTTTT. The variable domain in full, with the rest retrieved from reference TRBV7-9 and TRBJ1-4, is DTGVSQNPRHKITKRGQNVTFRCDPISEHNRLYWYRQTLGQGPEFLTYFQNEAQLEKSRLLSDRFSAERPKGSFSTLEIQRTEQGDSAMYLCASSSWTGQNEKLFFGSGTQLSVL.

This clonotype was counted between two and nine times. The chain couples TRBV27 to TRBJ2-7; 11 bases align to TRBD2. The V gene's germline CDR1 is MNHEY and CDR2 SMNVEV (reference sequence). The CDR3 contains 15 residues. The junction had 5 bases not matched to a gene; V was cut back by 2 bases and J by 5 bases. CDR3 DNA: TGTGCCAGCAGTTTAACTAGCGGGAGTTTGGACGAGCAGTACTTC. Its protein product is CASSLTSGSLDEQYF.

This chain joins TRBV10-3 and TRBJ1-6; 8 nucleotides line up with TRBD1. This CDR3 is built from 14 residues. Germline CDR1 reads ENHRY; CDR2 reads SYGVKD. V was pared by 8 bases and J by 10 bases, with 10 bases of the junction left unmatched. The CDR3 nucleotides are TGTGCCATCCAGGACGGGACAGGTGGATCACCCCTCCACTTT. Translating it yields CAIQDGTGGSPLHF.

This clonotype was seen many times. The CDR3 bases are TGTGCCAGCAGGGCCGGGACAGGGGTTTTTAATGAGCAGTTCTTC. Translating it yields CASRAGTGVFNEQFF. The V and J genes are TRBV2 and TRBJ2-1; 10 bases match TRBD1. CDR3 length equals 15 residues. Germline V lookup: CDR1 SNHLY, CDR2 FYNNEI. V dropped 6 bases and J dropped 7; count of bases not matched to a gene: 9.

This clonotype has only one observation. A junction end diverges from the germline sequence, so it may reflect a read error. The V call is TRBV6-1, the J call TRBJ1-2, with D possibly TRBD1 on 5 matching bases. Germline CDR1 MNHNS, CDR2 SASEGT. The CDR3 contains 14 residues. This CDR3 is CASSKAFTGYGYTF. The CDR3, as DNA: TGTGCCAGCAGTAAAGCCTTCACAGGATATGGCTACACCTTC.

This chain joins TRBV20-1 and TRBJ2-7; 15 positions match TRBD2. From germline, CDR1 is DFQATT and CDR2 SNEGSKA (reference sequence). Trimming took 6 bases from V and 7 from J; bases not matched to a gene: 16. The CDR3 spans 17 residues. CDR3 amino acids: CSAPRTSGRAVYNEQYF. CDR3 nucleotide sequence: TGCAGTGCGCCCCGGACTAGCGGGAGGGCCGTCTACAATGAGCAGTACTTC.

J is TRBJ2-5 and V is TRBV11-2; 12 bases map to TRBD2. The V gene's germline CDR1 is SGHAT and CDR2 FQNNGV. Trimming removed 1 base from V and 4 bases from J; junction bases left unmatched: 4. The CDR3 extends over 16 amino acids. CDR3 region: CASSLGQTSGRETQYF. CDR3 nucleotides: TGTGCCAGCAGCTTAGGGCAGACTAGCGGGAGAGAGACCCAGTACTTC.

In this sample, this clonotype turned up many times. V and J are TRBV30 and TRBJ2-1, with D perhaps being TRBD1 or TRBD2 (5 bases each). The V gene's germline CDR1 is GTSNPN and CDR2 SVGIG (reference sequence). The CDR3 has 11 residues. Trimming took 2 bases from V and 7 from J, leaving 6 bases between them. CDR3 in amino acids: CAWSWGNEQFF. The CDR3 DNA is TGTGCCTGGAGTTGGGGGAATGAGCAGTTCTTC.